Listed below are T cell receptor beta chains from one sample, sequenced in a study of blood T cell repertoires in COVID-19. Here immunoSEQ multiplex PCR was the method, and the copy in TCRdb shows in-frame clones only, minus some. Here the sample spans some 25,000 clones, 94% being singletons. The specimen sequenced was peripheral blood. The receptor source for this set is a woman between 50 and 59 years old with active COVID-19. Both conserved end residues are part of each CDR3. Fields, in order: D gene, J gene, V gene, CDR3 length, clone size, CDR3 DNA, CDR3 protein. D genes are given only for firm matches. Expanded clones get a size class; other rows say once, few or many, or leave the size out.

D: TRBD1
J: TRBJ1-1
V: TRBV18
length: 14
size: NA
DNA: TGTGCCAGCTCACCGACAGGGATGAACACTGAAGCTTTCTTT
CDR3: CASSPTGMNTEAFF

D: NA
J: TRBJ2-3
V: TRBV6-5
length: 12
size: NA
DNA: TGTGCCAGCACCCCAGGGGAAGATACGCAGTATTTT
CDR3: CASTPGEDTQYF

D: NA
J: TRBJ1-5
V: TRBV7-6
length: 13
size: NA
DNA: TGTGCCAGCAGCTCGACAGCTAATCAGCCCCAGCATTTT
CDR3: CASSSTANQPQHF

D: NA
J: TRBJ1-5
V: TRBV27
length: 13
size: NA
DNA: TGTGCCAGCAGGACAAGAGCTAATCAGCCCCAGCATTTT
CDR3: CASRTRANQPQHF

D: TRBD1
J: TRBJ2-7
V: TRBV5-6
length: 16
size: NA
DNA: TGTGCCAGCAGCTGGGGGCCGGGACAGGGATCCTACGAGCAGTACTTC
CDR3: CASSWGPGQGSYEQYF

D: NA
J: TRBJ1-6
V: TRBV6-1
length: 17
size: NA
DNA: TGTGCCAGCAGTGCCGCCTTGGGCCTGACAGCGAATTCACCCCTCCACTTT
CDR3: CASSAALGLTANSPLHF

D: NA
J: TRBJ2-5
V: TRBV7-3
length: 11
size: NA
DNA: TGTGCCAGCAGCTTCTCGGACGGGGGACACTTC
CDR3: CASSFSDGGHF

D: NA
J: TRBJ2-6
V: TRBV6-4
length: 15
size: NA
DNA: TGTGCCAGCAGTGATGGGGGGTCAGGGGCCAACGTCCTGACTTTC
CDR3: CASSDGGSGANVLTF

D: TRBD1
J: TRBJ1-1
V: TRBV4-2
length: 19
size: NA
DNA: TGTGCCAGCAGCCATCTTCCCGGACAGGGCCGGATCGTGAACACTGAAGCTTTCTTT
CDR3: CASSHLPGQGRIVNTEAFF

D: TRBD2
J: TRBJ2-1
V: TRBV7-6
length: 13
size: NA
DNA: TGTGCCAGCAGCTTAGCTGGGACTAGCTGGCAGTTCTTC
CDR3: CASSLAGTSWQFF

D: NA
J: TRBJ2-4
V: TRBV4-2
length: 19
size: NA
DNA: TGTGCCAGCAGCCAATATGGGTCAGCACCTGAACCCACGGGTAACATTCAGTACTTC
CDR3: CASSQYGSAPEPTGNIQYF

D: TRBD1
J: TRBJ2-1
V: TRBV13
length: 19
size: NA
DNA: TGTGCCAGCAGCTCCGAGATGTCCCCTCAGGGGGCATACTACAATGAGCAGTTCTTC
CDR3: CASSSEMSPQGAYYNEQFF

D: NA
J: TRBJ1-2
V: TRBV19
length: 14
size: once
DNA: TGTGCCAGTAGTAGCGGGTCGACTAACTATGGCTACACCTTC
CDR3: CASSSGSTNYGYTF

D: NA
J: TRBJ2-3
V: TRBV6-2/TRBV6-3
length: 14
size: NA
DNA: TGTGCCAGCAGTCGCGGGACCACCACAGATACGCAGTATTTT
CDR3: CASSRGTTTDTQYF

D: NA
J: TRBJ2-3
V: TRBV27
length: 17
size: NA
DNA: TGTGCCAGCAGTCCGGGGACATCGGAACCGGGGAGAGATACGCAGTATTTT
CDR3: CASSPGTSEPGRDTQYF

D: TRBD1
J: TRBJ1-6
V: TRBV5-1
length: 17
size: once
DNA: TGCGCCAGCAGCTCACTCGACAGGGGTTCCTATAATTCACCCCTCCACTTT
CDR3: CASSSLDRGSYNSPLHF

D: TRBD1
J: TRBJ1-3
V: TRBV5-4
length: 15
size: NA
DNA: TGTGCCAGCAGCTTGGGACAGGGGCCTGGAAACACCATATATTTT
CDR3: CASSLGQGPGNTIYF

D: TRBD2
J: TRBJ2-3
V: TRBV19
length: 16
size: NA
DNA: TGTGCCAGTAGTATCGGTGCTAGCGGGGGCACAGATACGCAGTATTTT
CDR3: CASSIGASGGTDTQYF

D: TRBD1
J: TRBJ1-5
V: TRBV9
length: 15
size: NA
DNA: TGTGCCAGCAGCGCAGGACAGGGAAGCAATCAGCCCCAGCATTTT
CDR3: CASSAGQGSNQPQHF

D: TRBD2
J: TRBJ2-5
V: TRBV7-8
length: 17
size: NA
DNA: TGTGCCAGCCGGCCGGGACTAGCGGGGGGGCCGAGAGAGACCCAGTACTTC
CDR3: CASRPGLAGGPRETQYF

D: NA
J: TRBJ1-3
V: TRBV7-2
length: 17
size: once
DNA: TGTGCCAGCAGCTTAGTCCAGCTTGGGTCTCGGGGGAACACCATATATTTT
CDR3: CASSLVQLGSRGNTIYF

D: TRBD2
J: TRBJ2-1
V: TRBV11-2
length: 15
size: NA
DNA: TGTGCCAGCAGTATGCTAGCGGGAGGGCGCAATGAGCAGTTCTTC
CDR3: CASSMLAGGRNEQFF

D: NA
J: TRBJ2-1
V: TRBV3-1/TRBV3-2
length: 16
size: NA
DNA: TGTGCCAGCAGACTAGGCGGGACGAGCTCCTACAATGAGCAGTTCTTC
CDR3: CASRLGGTSSYNEQFF